Presented here are 22 T cell receptor beta chains from one specimen sequenced in a study of blood T cells in healthy people across ages. Combining a sample-barcoded 5' primer with a J-beta primer mix, a second PCR ran for about 6 to 12 cycles. Each CDR3 protein is one row after TCRdb ran MiXCR on the 5' RACE reads. Counted here are 850,000 to 1,100,000 distinct CDR3 sequences, around two fifths occurring once; the ten biggest clones make up 13%. The source material was blood. The receptor set was obtained from a man between 18 and 29 years old in good health.

This clonotype appeared a few times. The rearrangement joins TRBV5-1 to TRBJ2-1; 11 bases are shared with TRBD1. The V gene end was trimmed by 2 bases and the J gene end by 7 bases; junction bases not matched to a gene: 11. The length of the CDR3 is 17 residues. Germline assignment: CDR1 SGHRS and CDR2 YFSETQ. This chain's CDR3 is CASSLHRTGGEQNEQFF. Written as DNA, the CDR3 is TGCGCCAGCAGCTTACATAGGACAGGGGGCGAGCAGAATGAGCAGTTCTTC.

This sequence joins TRBV4-1 and TRBJ2-1; 7 bases agree with TRBD1. The CDR3 totals 19 residues. The germline V gene encodes CDR1 MGHRA and CDR2 YSYEKL. V lost 0 bases to trimming and J lost 0 bases; unmatched junction nucleotides: 11. CDR3 bases: TGCGCCAGCAGCCAAGATAACAGGGGAGAAACACGCTCCTACAATGAGCAGTTCTTC. Translation: CASSQDNRGETRSYNEQFF.

The V and J genes are TRBV5-1 and TRBJ1-2; a weak D match, TRBD1 (5 bases). Trimming removed 1 base at V and 3 bases at J, with 10 bases between. Germline CDR1 SGHRS, CDR2 YFSETQ. The CDR3 runs to 14 residues. The CDR3 sequence is CASSLRGADYGYTF. The DNA of the CDR3 is TGCGCCAGCAGCTTGCGGGGCGCTGACTATGGCTACACCTTC.

The sample holds many counts of this clonotype. The chain combines TRBV5-1 with TRBJ2-1, with TRBD2 matching over 10 bases. The CDR3 totals 15 residues. Germline V gene lookup returns CDR1 SGHRS and CDR2 YFSETQ. V was pared by 0 bases and J by 4 bases, with 1 base of the junction left unmatched. DNA of the CDR3: TGCGCCAGCAGCTTGGCTAGCGGGGGATACAATGAGCAGTTCTTC. Translation: CASSLASGGYNEQFF. The variable domain in full, completed from reference TRBV5-1 and TRBJ2-1, reads KAGVTQTPRYLIKTRGQQVTLSCSPISGHRSVSWYQQTPGQGLQFLFEYFSETQRNKGNFPGRFSGRQFSNSRSEMNVSTLELGDSALYLCASSLASGGYNEQFFGPGTRLTVL.

The V and J genes are TRBV5-1 and TRBJ2-1, with D perhaps matching TRBD2 (5 bases). Germline CDR1 SGHRS, CDR2 YFSETQ. This CDR3 spans 16 amino acids. Trimming shortened V by 5 bases and J by 4 bases, and 19 bases separated the two germline ends. CDR3 DNA: TGCGCCAGCAGAGGAGGCGGCCAGGCGGCATACAATGAGCAGTTCTTC. Translation gives CASRGGGQAAYNEQFF.

This chain links TRBV29-1 with TRBJ2-1, with 10 bases identical to TRBD1. CDR1 and CDR2 from the germline V gene are SQVTM and ANQGSEA. This CDR3 contains 13 residues. After removal of 7 bases from V and 5 bases from J, the junction contained 5 bases not matched to a gene. The CDR3 nucleotides are TGCAGCGCGGACAGGGGGTTCCACAATGAGCAGTTCTTC. Translation gives CSADRGFHNEQFF.

The J gene is TRBJ2-3, the V gene TRBV2, with D uncertain. The CDR3 contains 12 residues. The germline CDR1 and CDR2 sequences are SNHLY and FYNNEI. The V end lost 8 bases, the J end lost 2 bases, and 8 bases lay between the germline ends. In nucleotides, the CDR3 is TGTGCCAGCGTGCAGGTCACAGATACGCAGTATTTT. Its protein product is CASVQVTDTQYF.

The chain employs TRBV5-6 and TRBJ1-4, with 8 bases lining up with TRBD1. The V gene's germline CDR1 is SGHDT and CDR2 YYEEEE. The CDR3 consists of 14 residues. With 2 bases clipped from V and 8 bases from J, the junction kept 5 bases outside the gene matches. In nucleotides, the CDR3 is TGTGCCAGCAGCTTCGGGACAGGACAGGAAAAACTGTTTTTT. Translating gives CASSFGTGQEKLFF.

The chain has TRBV12-3 or TRBV12-4 and TRBJ1-6, with D possibly being TRBD1 (5 bases). CDR3 length equals 15 residues. Between the trimmed V and J ends, which lost 8 bases and 6 bases, there was a span of 17 bases. The CDR3 reads CASVLEGNGNSPLHF. In nucleotides, the CDR3 is TGTGCCAGCGTCCTCGAGGGGAACGGTAATTCACCCCTCCACTTT.

Remarks on this clonotype: One end of the junction is discordant with germline, which a read error may explain. The chain joins TRBV20-1 to TRBJ2-3, with D maybe TRBD2 (5 bases). Germline assignment: CDR1 DFQATT and CDR2 SNEGSKA (reference sequence). The CDR3 runs 13 residues. The CDR3 region is CSTRDSGRDTQYF. The CDR3 region has the DNA TGCAGTACTAGAGATTCGGGGAGAGATACGCAGTATTTT.

V usage is TRBV6-5 and J usage is TRBJ1-6, with a possible D match to TRBD1 (6 bases). Trimming removed 4 bases at V and 6 bases at J, with 13 bases between. There are 15 residues in the CDR3. The V gene's germline CDR1 is MNHEY and CDR2 SVGAGI. The CDR3 DNA reads TGTGCCAGCAGTTCTCTCGAGGGGGTTAATTCACCCCTCCACTTT. This codes for CASSSLEGVNSPLHF.

With regard to this clonotype: A single base separates this from a much larger clone, so it may be a read error. The chain recombines TRBV10-3 with TRBJ2-5; D remains ambiguous. The V gene's germline CDR1 is ENHRY and CDR2 SYGVKD. The CDR3 covers 12 residues. The CDR3 DNA is TGTGCCGTCAGTGAGCGCCAAGAGACCCAGTACTTC. The encoded protein is CAVSERQETQYF.

This clonotype occurred a few times. The V and J genes are TRBV20-1 and TRBJ1-2; TRBD1 is a possible D gene (6 bases). Germline CDR1 and CDR2: DFQATT and SNEGSKA (reference sequence). This CDR3 is 13 amino acids long. CDR3 amino acids: CRADRSSYYGYTF. In nucleotides, the CDR3 is TGCAGGGCGGACAGATCGAGCTATTATGGCTACACCTTC.

The V gene is TRBV5-1, the J gene TRBJ1-1; D is ambiguous. Germline V gives CDR1 SGHRS, CDR2 YFSETQ. V gave up 3 bases and J gave up 1 base, with 13 bases separating them. The CDR3 totals 15 residues. The CDR3 protein is CASSWRGLQNTEAFF. The CDR3 DNA follows: TGCGCCAGCAGCTGGCGCGGACTGCAGAACACTGAAGCTTTCTTT.

As regards this clonotype: One end of the junction varies from germline; a read error may be responsible. The gene calls are TRBV6-5 and TRBJ2-4, with unresolved D. Germline V gives CDR1 MNHEY, CDR2 SVGAGI. CDR3 size: 15 residues. The CDR3 coding sequence is TGTGCCAGCAGTTATTTGGAAGTGGGCAAAGACATTCAGTACTTC. Translating gives CASSYLEVGKDIQYF.

Only a few counts were recorded for this clonotype. The chain joins TRBV12-3 or TRBV12-4 to TRBJ2-7; D unresolved. The CDR3 is 13 residues long. V was clipped by 1 base and J by 1 base, with 5 bases between them. The chain's CDR3 is CASSLDESYEQYF. CDR3 DNA sequence: TGTGCCAGCAGTTTAGACGAGTCCTACGAGCAGTACTTC.

The rearrangement links TRBV2 to TRBJ2-7; 7 positions agree with TRBD1. The germline V gene has CDR1 SNHLY and CDR2 FYNNEI. J was trimmed by 7 bases and V by 5 bases; bases with no gene match: 8. The CDR3 is made up of 13 amino acids. CDR3 coding DNA: TGTGCCAGCAGTCTGGACAGGAACAATGAGCAGTACTTC. Its translation is CASSLDRNNEQYF.

This clonotype came up a few times. The CDR3 bases are TGCGCCAGCAGCCGATCCGGCGACAGCTACTATGGCTACACCTTC. This codes for CASSRSGDSYYGYTF. V usage is TRBV5-1 and J usage is TRBJ1-2; maybe TRBD1 (5 bases). V was cut by 4 bases and J by 3 bases, with 16 bases left in between. The CDR3 loop spans 15 amino acids. In germline, CDR1 is SGHRS, CDR2 YFSETQ.

The CDR3 DNA reads TGTGCCAGCAGCCAAGGCTTTGGGACAGGGGTAAACACCGGGGAGCTGTTTTTT. This encodes CASSQGFGTGVNTGELFF. The V gene is TRBV4-2, the J gene TRBJ2-2; 10 nucleotides agree with TRBD1. The CDR3 consists of 18 residues. With V trimmed by 1 base and J by 2 bases, 7 bases remained unmatched. The germline gives CDR1 LGHNA, CDR2 YNFKEQ.

The chain links TRBV11-2 to TRBJ2-3, with D tentatively TRBD1 (5 bases). Germline V lookup: CDR1 SGHAT, CDR2 FQNNGV. V was pared by 5 bases and J by 7 bases, with 19 bases between. The CDR3 is 15 amino acids. The CDR3 sequence is CASSQIRGLRNTQYF. The CDR3 DNA follows: TGTGCCAGCAGCCAGATTAGGGGCCTTCGGAATACGCAGTATTTT.

The gene calls are TRBV7-3 and TRBJ2-4, with 7 bases lining up with TRBD1. V was clipped by 0 bases and J by 6 bases; unmatched bases: 5. The CDR3 extends over 15 amino acids. Germline-derived CDR1 and CDR2 are SGHTA and FQGTGA. The CDR3 loop reads CASSLTRQGGNIQYF. The DNA for the CDR3 is TGTGCCAGCAGCTTAACCCGACAGGGCGGAAACATTCAGTACTTC.

V is TRBV7-2 and J is TRBJ2-3; maybe TRBD2 (6 bases). CDR1 is SGHTA, CDR2 FQGNSA, per germline. The V end was cut by 1 base, the J end by 14 bases, with 13 bases between. The CDR3 has 12 amino acids. As DNA, the CDR3 is TGTGCCAGCAGCTTAGAGAATCGGGGGTGGTATTTT. It encodes CASSLENRGWYF.